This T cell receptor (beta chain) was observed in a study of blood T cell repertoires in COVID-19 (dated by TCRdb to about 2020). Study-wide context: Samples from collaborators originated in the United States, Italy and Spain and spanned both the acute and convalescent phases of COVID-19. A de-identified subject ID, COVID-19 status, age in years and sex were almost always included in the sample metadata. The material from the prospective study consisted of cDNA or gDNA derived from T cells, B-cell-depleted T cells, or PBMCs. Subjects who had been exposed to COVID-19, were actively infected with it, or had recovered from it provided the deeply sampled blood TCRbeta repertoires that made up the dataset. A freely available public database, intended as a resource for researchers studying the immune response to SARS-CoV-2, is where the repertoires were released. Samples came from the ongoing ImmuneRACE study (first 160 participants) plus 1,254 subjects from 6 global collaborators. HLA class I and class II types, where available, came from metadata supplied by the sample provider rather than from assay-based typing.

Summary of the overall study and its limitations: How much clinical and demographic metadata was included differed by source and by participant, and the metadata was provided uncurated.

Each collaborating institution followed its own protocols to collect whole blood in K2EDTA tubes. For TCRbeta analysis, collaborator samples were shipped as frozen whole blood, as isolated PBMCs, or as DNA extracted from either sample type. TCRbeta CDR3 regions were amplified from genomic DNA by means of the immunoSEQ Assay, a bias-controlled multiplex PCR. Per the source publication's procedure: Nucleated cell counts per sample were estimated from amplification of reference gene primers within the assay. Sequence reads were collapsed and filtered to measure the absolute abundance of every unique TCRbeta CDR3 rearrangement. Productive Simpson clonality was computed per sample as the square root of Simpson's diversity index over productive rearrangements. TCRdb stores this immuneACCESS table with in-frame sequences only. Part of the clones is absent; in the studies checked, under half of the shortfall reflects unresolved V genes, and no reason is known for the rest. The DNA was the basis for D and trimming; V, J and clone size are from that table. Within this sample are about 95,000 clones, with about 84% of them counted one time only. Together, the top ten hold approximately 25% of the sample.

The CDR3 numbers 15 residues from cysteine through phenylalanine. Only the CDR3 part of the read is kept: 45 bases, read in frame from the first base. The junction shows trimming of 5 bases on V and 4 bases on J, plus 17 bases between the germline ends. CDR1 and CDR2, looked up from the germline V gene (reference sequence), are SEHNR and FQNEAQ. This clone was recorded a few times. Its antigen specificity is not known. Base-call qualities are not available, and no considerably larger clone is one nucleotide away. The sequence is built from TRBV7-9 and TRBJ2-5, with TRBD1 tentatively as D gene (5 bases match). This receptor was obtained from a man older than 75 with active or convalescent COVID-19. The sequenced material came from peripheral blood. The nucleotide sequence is TGTGCCAGCAGCCCGCCCCAGGGTAAGGGAGAGACCCAGTACTTC. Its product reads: CASSPPQGKGETQYF.